This T cell receptor beta chain was sequenced during a study of T cell responses to AZD1222 COVID-19 vaccine (dated by TCRdb to the early 2020s). In the study overall: Because spike-specific TCR depth and breadth did not differ between the two schedules, AZD1222 recipients who got a second dose at roughly 4 weeks were pooled with those who got a second dose at roughly 12 weeks. TCR sequencing was performed for roughly 240 trial participants, of whom roughly 200 were given two doses of AZD1222 and around 25 were given two doses of MenACWY control vaccine. Trial participants were enrolled into age subgroups of 18-55, 56-69 and 70-plus years, which contained 148, 28 and 57 TCR-sequenced participants, respectively. Study-wide conclusions, independent of this receptor: Epitopes outside the regions mutated in the B.1.351 and B.1.1.7 variants were reportedly recognized by nearly half of the unique spike-specific TCRs. Participants were mostly white British and included more females than males, and it was suggested by the authors that clonal diversity may have been underestimated. After two AZD1222 doses, spike-specific TCR breadth and depth were significantly higher than at day 0 and than in MenACWY recipients. Conclusions about previously exposed vaccinees were limited because only six or seven AZD1222 recipients were SARS-CoV-2 seropositive at baseline. The whole spike protein was spanned by vaccine-associated CD4 TCRs, and dominant responses were seen in regions 160-218 and 743-854. Because no day 14 peak-response samples were available, the repertoires could be characterized only after the peak T cell response. The 56-69-year group was small, and its depth increase did not reach significance, likely because of low power.

According to the study, the label for this sample's time point signals: baseline before first vaccination. Samples from vaccinated people were obtained from the UK trials COV001 and COV002, which included a single-blind randomized controlled phase 2/3 trial of AZD1222 (ChAdOx1 nCoV-19) in healthy adults. For TCRbeta chain sequencing, PBMC samples from trial participants were taken at day 0 and at day 28 after the second dose. This clone was observed once. Its antigen is unknown. No much larger clone exists at a distance of one base, and base qualities are not known. The CDR3 regions of human TCRbeta chains were subjected to immunosequencing. As for how the authors treated the data: Repertoire TCRs were checked for matches against a reference library of SARS-CoV-2-specific TCRs that had been generated using the MIRA antigen-specificity platform. Breadth meant the fraction of unique TCRs that were SARS-CoV-2-associated, whereas depth meant the fraction of total T cells that were SARS-CoV-2-associated. Using the MIRA data, each spike-specific TCR was assigned both to the spike region to which the TCR was reactive and to a CD4 or CD8 class. Log10-transformed breadth and depth values were compared by one-way ANOVA with Sidak's multiple comparisons tests. Imported from immuneACCESS, the table was reduced by TCRdb to in-frame sequences with V and J called. These copies leave out some clones; in studies compared against another copy, an unresolved V gene accounts for under half, and the cause of the remainder is not known. The V and J calls and the clone size are those of that table, but D and trimming were determined from the DNA. This sample gives 130,000 or so clones in total; 86% of them show up just once. Jointly, the top ten make up 9% to 15% of the sample.

The clonotype was recovered from an adult in good health. The sequenced sample was peripheral blood, obtained on day 0 of AZD1222 vaccination.

CDR3 region: CASSDRQGFNEKLFF. The sequence in DNA is TGTGCCAGCAGTGACAGACAGGGATTTAATGAAAAACTGTTTTTT. This sequence uses TRBV6-1 and TRBJ1-4; the central 7 bases match TRBD1. Including cysteine and phenylalanine, the CDR3 has 15 amino acids. The DNA shown is the 45-base CDR3, in frame from base 1. CDR1 and CDR2 were assigned from the germline V gene as MNHNS and SASEGT. Trimming accounts for 3 bases at V and 4 bases at J, while the number of junction bases matched to no gene is 5.